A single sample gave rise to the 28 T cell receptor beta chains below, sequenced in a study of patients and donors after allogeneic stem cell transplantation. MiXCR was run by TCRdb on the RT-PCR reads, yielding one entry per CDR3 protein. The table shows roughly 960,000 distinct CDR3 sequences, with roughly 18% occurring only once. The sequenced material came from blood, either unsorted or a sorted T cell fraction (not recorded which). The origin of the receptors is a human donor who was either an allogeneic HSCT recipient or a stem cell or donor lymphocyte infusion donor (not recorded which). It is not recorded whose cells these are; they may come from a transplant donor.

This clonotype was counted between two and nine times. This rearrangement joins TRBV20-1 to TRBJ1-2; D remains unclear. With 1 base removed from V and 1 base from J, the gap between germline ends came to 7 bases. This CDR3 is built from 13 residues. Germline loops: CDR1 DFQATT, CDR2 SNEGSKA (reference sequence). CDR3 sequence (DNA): TGCAGTGCTAGAGGGGAGATTAACTATGGCTACACCTTC. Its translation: CSARGEINYGYTF.

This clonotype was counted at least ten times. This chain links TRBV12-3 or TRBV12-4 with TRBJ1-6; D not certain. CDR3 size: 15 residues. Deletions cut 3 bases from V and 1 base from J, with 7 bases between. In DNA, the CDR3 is TGTGCCAGCAGTTTGGGGTCATCCTATAATTCACCCCTCCACTTT. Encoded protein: CASSLGSSYNSPLHF.

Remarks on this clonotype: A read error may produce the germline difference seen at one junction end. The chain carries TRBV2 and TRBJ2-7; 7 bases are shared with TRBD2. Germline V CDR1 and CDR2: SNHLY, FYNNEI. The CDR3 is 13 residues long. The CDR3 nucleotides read TGTGCCAGCAGGGAAGGGAGGGTAGGCGAGCAGTACTTC. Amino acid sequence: CASREGRVGEQYF. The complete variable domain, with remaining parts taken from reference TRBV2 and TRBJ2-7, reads EPEVTQTPSHQVTQMGQEVILRCVPISNHLYFYWYRQILGQKVEFLVSFYNNEISEKSEIFDDQFSVERPDGSNFTLKIRSTKLEDSAMYFCASREGRVGEQYFGPGTRLTVT.

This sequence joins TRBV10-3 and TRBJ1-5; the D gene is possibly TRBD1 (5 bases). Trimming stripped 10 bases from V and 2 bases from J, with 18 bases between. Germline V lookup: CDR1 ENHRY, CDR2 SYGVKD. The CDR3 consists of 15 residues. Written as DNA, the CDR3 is TGTGCCACCCTAGAGGGCCAGGGAGGCAATCAGCCCCAGCATTTT. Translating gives CATLEGQGGNQPQHF.

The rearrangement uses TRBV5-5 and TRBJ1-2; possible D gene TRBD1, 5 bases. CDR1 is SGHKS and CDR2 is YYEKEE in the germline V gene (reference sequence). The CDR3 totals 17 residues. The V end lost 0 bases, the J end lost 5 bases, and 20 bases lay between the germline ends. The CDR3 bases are TGTGCCAGCAGCTTGGATGCCCGCGGGACGGATTTATATGGCTACACCTTC. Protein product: CASSLDARGTDLYGYTF. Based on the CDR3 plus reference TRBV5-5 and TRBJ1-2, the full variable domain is DAGVTQSPTHLIKTRGQQVTLRCSPISGHKSVSWYQQVLGQGPQFIFQYYEKEERGRGNFPDRFSARQFPNYSSELNVNALLLGDSALYLCASSLDARGTDLYGYTFGSGTRLTVV.

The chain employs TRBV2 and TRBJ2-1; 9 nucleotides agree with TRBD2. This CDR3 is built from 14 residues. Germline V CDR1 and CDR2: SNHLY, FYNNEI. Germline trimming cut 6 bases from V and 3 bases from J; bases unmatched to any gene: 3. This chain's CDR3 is CASRSAGGYNEQFF. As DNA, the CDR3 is TGTGCCAGCAGATCAGCGGGAGGCTACAATGAGCAGTTCTTC.

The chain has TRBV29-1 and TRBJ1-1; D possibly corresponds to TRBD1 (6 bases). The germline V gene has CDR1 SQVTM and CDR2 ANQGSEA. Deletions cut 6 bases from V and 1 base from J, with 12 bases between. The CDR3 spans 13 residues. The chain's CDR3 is CSVNQGKNTEAFF. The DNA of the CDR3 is TGCAGCGTGAATCAGGGGAAGAACACTGAAGCTTTCTTT.

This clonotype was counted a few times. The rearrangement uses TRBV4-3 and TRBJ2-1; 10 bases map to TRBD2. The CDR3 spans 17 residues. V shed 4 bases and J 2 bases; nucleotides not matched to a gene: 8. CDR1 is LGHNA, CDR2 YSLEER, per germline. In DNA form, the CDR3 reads TGCGCCAGCAGCCCGGGCCCACTAGCGGGGACCTACAATGAGCAGTTCTTC. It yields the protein CASSPGPLAGTYNEQFF.

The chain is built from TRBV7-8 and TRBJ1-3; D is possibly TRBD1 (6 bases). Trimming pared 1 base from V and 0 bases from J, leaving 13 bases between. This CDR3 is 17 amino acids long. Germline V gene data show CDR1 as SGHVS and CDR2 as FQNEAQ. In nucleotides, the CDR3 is TGTGCCAGCAGCTTAGTGACAGGCCGAACCTCTGGAAACACCATATATTTT. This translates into CASSLVTGRTSGNTIYF.

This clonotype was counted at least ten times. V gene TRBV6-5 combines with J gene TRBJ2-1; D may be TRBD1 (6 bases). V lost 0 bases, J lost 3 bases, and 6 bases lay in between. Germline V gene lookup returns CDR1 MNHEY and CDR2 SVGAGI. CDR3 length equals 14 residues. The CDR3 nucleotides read TGTGCCAGCAGTTACTCGACAGGCTACAATGAGCAGTTCTTC. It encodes CASSYSTGYNEQFF.

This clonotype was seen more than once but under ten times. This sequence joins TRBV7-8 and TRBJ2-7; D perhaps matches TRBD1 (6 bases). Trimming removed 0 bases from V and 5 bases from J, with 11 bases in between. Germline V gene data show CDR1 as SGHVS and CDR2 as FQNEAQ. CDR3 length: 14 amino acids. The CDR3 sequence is CASSLATRGNEQYF. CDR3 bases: TGTGCCAGCAGCTTAGCGACCAGGGGAAACGAGCAGTACTTC.

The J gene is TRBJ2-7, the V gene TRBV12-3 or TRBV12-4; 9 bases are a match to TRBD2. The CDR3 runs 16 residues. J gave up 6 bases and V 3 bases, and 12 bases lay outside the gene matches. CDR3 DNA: TGTGCCAGCAGTTTGTTGGCGGGAGGGGGTCCATTCGAGCAGTACTTC. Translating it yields CASSLLAGGGPFEQYF.

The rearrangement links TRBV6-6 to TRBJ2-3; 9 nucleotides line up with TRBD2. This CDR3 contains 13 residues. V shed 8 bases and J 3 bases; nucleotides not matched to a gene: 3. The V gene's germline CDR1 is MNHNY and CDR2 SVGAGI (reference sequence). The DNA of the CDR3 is TGTGCCAGCTGCGGGAGGGAAACAGATACGCAGTATTTT. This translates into CASCGRETDTQYF.

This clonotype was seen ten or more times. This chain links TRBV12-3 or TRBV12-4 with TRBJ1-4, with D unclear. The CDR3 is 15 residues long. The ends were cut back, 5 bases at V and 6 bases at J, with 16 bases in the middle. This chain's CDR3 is CASSTRTARYEKLFF. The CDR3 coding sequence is TGTGCCAGCAGTACAAGGACGGCTCGATATGAAAAACTGTTTTTT.

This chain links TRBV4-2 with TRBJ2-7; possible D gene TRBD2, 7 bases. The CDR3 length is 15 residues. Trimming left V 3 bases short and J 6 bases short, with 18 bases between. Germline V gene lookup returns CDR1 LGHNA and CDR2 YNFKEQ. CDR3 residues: CASSQDGGLYSEQYF. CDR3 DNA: TGTGCCAGCAGCCAGGACGGGGGGCTATACTCCGAGCAGTACTTC.

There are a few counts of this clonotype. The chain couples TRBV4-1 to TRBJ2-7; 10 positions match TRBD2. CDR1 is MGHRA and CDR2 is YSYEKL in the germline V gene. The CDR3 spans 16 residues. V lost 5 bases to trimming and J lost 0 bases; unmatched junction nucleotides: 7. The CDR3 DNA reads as TGCGCCAGCAGCAATCCAGCGGGAGGGCCCTCCTACGAGCAGTACTTC. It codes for CASSNPAGGPSYEQYF.

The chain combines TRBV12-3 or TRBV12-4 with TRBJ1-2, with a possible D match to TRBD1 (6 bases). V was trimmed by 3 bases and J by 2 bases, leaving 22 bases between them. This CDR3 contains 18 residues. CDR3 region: CASSLLAGARRGNYGYTF. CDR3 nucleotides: TGTGCCAGCAGTTTGCTAGCAGGGGCTCGCCGGGGGAACTATGGCTACACCTTC.

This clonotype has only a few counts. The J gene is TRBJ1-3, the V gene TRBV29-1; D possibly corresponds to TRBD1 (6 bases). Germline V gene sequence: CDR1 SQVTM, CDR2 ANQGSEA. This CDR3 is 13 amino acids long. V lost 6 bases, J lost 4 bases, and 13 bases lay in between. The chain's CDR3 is CSVHPGAGNTIYF. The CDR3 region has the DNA TGCAGCGTGCATCCAGGGGCAGGAAACACCATATATTTT. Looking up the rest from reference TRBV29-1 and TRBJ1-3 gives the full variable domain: SAVISQKPSRDICQRGTSLTIQCQVDSQVTMMFWYRQQPGQSLTLIATANQGSEATYESGFVIDKFPISRPNLTFSTLTVSNMSPEDSSIYLCSVHPGAGNTIYFGEGSWLTVV.

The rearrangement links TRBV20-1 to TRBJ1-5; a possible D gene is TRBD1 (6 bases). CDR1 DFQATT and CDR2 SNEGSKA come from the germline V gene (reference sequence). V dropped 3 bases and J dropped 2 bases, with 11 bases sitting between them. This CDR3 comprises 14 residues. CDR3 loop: CSASSSGGNQPQHF. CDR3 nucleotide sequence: TGCAGTGCTAGTAGTTCAGGGGGCAATCAGCCCCAGCATTTT.

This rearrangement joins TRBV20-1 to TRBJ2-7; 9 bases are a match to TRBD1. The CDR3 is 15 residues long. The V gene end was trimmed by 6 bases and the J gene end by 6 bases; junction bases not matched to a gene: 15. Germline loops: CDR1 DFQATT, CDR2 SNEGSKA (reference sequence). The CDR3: CSAVEGTGYVSEQYF. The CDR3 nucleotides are TGCAGTGCGGTCGAAGGGACAGGGTACGTCTCCGAGCAGTACTTC.

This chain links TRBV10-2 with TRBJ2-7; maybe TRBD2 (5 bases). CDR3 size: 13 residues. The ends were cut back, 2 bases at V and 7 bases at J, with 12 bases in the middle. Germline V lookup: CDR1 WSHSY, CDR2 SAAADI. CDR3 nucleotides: TGCGCCAGCAGTGAGGACTCCCCGGGGGAGCAGTACTTC. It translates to CASSEDSPGEQYF.

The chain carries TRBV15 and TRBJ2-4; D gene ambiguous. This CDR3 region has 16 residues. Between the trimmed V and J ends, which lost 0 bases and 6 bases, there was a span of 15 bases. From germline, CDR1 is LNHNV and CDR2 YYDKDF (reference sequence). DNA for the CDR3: TGTGCCACCAGCAGAGAAGGGCCGGGTGGCGGAAACATTCAGTACTTC. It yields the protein CATSREGPGGGNIQYF.

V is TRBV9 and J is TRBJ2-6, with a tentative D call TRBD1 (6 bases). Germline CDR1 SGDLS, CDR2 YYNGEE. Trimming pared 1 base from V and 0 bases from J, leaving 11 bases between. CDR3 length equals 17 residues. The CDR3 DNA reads TGTGCCAGCAGCGTACGGACAGCTAACTCTGGGGCCAACGTCCTGACTTTC. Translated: CASSVRTANSGANVLTF.

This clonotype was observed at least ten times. This CDR3 is CASSLEGERRSPLHF. The DNA of the CDR3 is TGTGCCAGCAGCCTTGAGGGGGAGCGGAGGTCACCCCTCCACTTT. The chain employs TRBV3-1 and TRBJ1-6, with TRBD1 as a possible D gene (6 bases). V gave up 4 bases and J gave up 10 bases, with 17 bases separating them. The CDR3 sequence is 15 residues long. Germline V gene lookup returns CDR1 LGHDT and CDR2 YNNKEL (reference sequence). Full variable domain (rest looked up from reference TRBV3-1 and TRBJ1-6): DTAVSQTPKYLVTQMGNDKSIKCEQNLGHDTMYWYKQDSKKFLKIMFSYNNKELIINETVPNRFSPKSPDKAHLNLHINSLELGDSAVYFCASSLEGERRSPLHFGNGTRLTVT.

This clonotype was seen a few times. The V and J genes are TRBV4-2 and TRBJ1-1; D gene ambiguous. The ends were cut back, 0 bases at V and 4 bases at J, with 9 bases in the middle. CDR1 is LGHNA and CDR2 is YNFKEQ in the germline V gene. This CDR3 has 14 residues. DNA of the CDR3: TGTGCCAGCAGCCAAGATCCAATGAGCACTGAAGCTTTCTTT. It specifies CASSQDPMSTEAFF.

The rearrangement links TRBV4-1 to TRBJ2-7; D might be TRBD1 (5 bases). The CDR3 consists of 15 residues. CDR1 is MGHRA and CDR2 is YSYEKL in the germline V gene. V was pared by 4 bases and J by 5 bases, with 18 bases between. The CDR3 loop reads CASSRETALMDEQYF. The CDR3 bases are TGCGCCAGCAGCCGAGAGACAGCGCTTATGGACGAGCAGTACTTC.

The CDR3 nucleotides are TGTGCCAGCAGATTGGGACAGGCCGAAAACAATGAGCAGTTCTTC. It is translated as CASRLGQAENNEQFF. The rearrangement uses TRBV6-1 and TRBJ2-1; 8 nucleotides match TRBD1. Germline V gene lookup returns CDR1 MNHNS and CDR2 SASEGT. CDR3 size: 15 residues. The ends lost 6 bases at V and 5 bases at J; junction bases unmatched: 9.

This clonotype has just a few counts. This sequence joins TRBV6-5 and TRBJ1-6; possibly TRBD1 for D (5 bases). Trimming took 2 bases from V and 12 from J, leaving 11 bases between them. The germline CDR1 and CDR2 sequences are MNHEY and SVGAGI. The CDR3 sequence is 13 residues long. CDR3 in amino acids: CASSYRQGGPLHF. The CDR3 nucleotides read TGTGCCAGCAGTTACCGCCAGGGAGGACCCCTCCACTTT.